A selection of T cell receptor beta chains follows, all from one sample in a study of T-cell memory formation after mild COVID-19. From the 5' RACE reads, TCRdb called clonotypes with MiXCR, one entry per CDR3 protein. This sample has roughly 320,000 distinct CDR3 sequences, with 25% to 30% found just once. The sample consisted of PBMCs or a T cell subset sorted from them (not recorded which). The receptors here all came from an adult woman who had mild COVID-19 (a few samples of this study predate the infection). Cell type and time point are not known. Each CDR3 is given with its conserved first and last residue. The order of the fields is clone size, V gene, J gene, CDR3 length, D gene, CDR3 protein, CDR3 DNA. A D gene is named only where the DNA matches it firmly. Rows give clone size only sometimes, using once, few, many, or a class for an expanded clone.

>few|TRBV2|TRBJ2-7|13|TRBD1
CASSRQGTHEQYF
TGTGCCAGCAGCCGACAGGGTACCCACGAGCAGTACTTC
>NA|TRBV6-2/TRBV6-3|TRBJ2-1|15|NA
CASSYEGVSFNEQFF
TGTGCCAGCAGTTATGAAGGGGTATCATTTAATGAGCAGTTCTTC
>NA|TRBV4-3|TRBJ2-2|16|NA
CASSHYEVPNTGELFF
TGCGCCAGCAGCCATTATGAGGTCCCAAACACCGGGGAGCTGTTTTTT
>NA|TRBV9|TRBJ1-2|17|NA
CASSLRGGDGANYGYTF
TGTGCCAGCAGCTTAAGGGGTGGGGACGGAGCTAACTATGGCTACACCTTC
>NA|TRBV9|TRBJ2-3|13|NA
CASSVLLGDTQYF
TGTGCCAGCAGCGTATTGTTGGGAGATACGCAGTATTTT
>NA|TRBV3-1|TRBJ2-2|13|NA
CASSQGVAGELFF
TGTGCCAGCAGCCAAGGGGTAGCCGGGGAGCTGTTTTTT
>NA|TRBV6-5|TRBJ2-2|16|TRBD1
CASSYRRQGRNGELFF
TGTGCCAGCAGTTACAGGAGACAGGGTCGTAACGGGGAGCTGTTTTTT
>NA|TRBV5-1|TRBJ2-2|15|NA
CASSFRPSNTGELFF
TGCGCCAGCAGCTTTCGGCCAAGTAACACCGGGGAGCTGTTTTTT
>NA|TRBV6-5|TRBJ1-2|16|NA
CASSYSRTPGPYGYTF
TGTGCCAGCAGTTACTCCCGGACACCGGGGCCCTATGGCTACACCTTC
>NA|TRBV7-9|TRBJ2-2|17|TRBD2
CASSFIVQAGVPGELFF
TGTGCCAGCAGCTTCATTGTGCAAGCGGGAGTCCCCGGGGAGCTGTTTTTT
>NA|TRBV7-2|TRBJ2-2|15|NA
CASSLSSGNTGELFF
TGTGCCAGCAGCTTATCAAGCGGGAACACCGGGGAGCTGTTTTTT
>NA|TRBV3-1|TRBJ2-3|13|NA
CASSQGRIDTQYF
TGTGCCAGCAGCCAAGGGAGAATAGATACGCAGTATTTT
>NA|TRBV7-3|TRBJ2-1|16|TRBD2
CASSRGAGDYYNEQFF
TGTGCCAGCAGCAGGGGAGCGGGGGACTACTACAATGAGCAGTTCTTC
>few|TRBV12-3/TRBV12-4|TRBJ1-1|14|NA
CASSPTRGRTEAFF
TGTGCCAGCAGTCCCACCCGGGGCCGTACTGAAGCTTTCTTT
>few|TRBV19|TRBJ2-1|16|TRBD2
CASSSGLAVTYNEQFF
TGTGCCAGTAGTTCGGGACTAGCGGTAACCTACAATGAGCAGTTCTTC
>once|TRBV4-3|TRBJ1-3|16|NA
CASSYTVDLPGNTIYF
TGCGCCAGCAGCTACACAGTCGACCTACCCGGAAACACCATATATTTT
>few|TRBV12-3/TRBV12-4|TRBJ2-7|16|TRBD1
CASSRRLGTGSYEQYF
TGTGCCAGCAGTAGACGCCTAGGGACAGGGAGCTACGAGCAGTACTTC
>few|TRBV5-1|TRBJ2-1|11|NA
CASSLDWRQFF
TGCGCCAGCAGCTTGGATTGGAGGCAGTTCTTC
>NA|TRBV20-1|TRBJ1-4|15|TRBD1
CSARDPQGAGEKLFF
TGCAGTGCTAGAGATCCTCAGGGGGCAGGAGAAAAACTGTTTTTT
>NA|TRBV7-9|TRBJ2-7|16|TRBD1
CASSLGSGQGAYEQYF
TGTGCCAGCAGCTTAGGTTCCGGACAGGGGGCTTACGAGCAGTACTTC
>few|TRBV5-1|TRBJ2-3|15|TRBD1
CASSSADRSTDTQYF
TGCGCCAGCAGCTCGGCGGACAGGAGCACAGATACGCAGTATTTT
>NA|TRBV7-9|TRBJ2-1|15|NA
CASSLFSGGYNEQFF
TGTGCCAGCAGCCTCTTCTCTGGCGGATACAATGAGCAGTTCTTC
>few|TRBV4-1|TRBJ2-5|13|NA
CASSQDHTETQYF
TGCGCCAGCAGCCAAGATCATACGGAGACCCAGTACTTC
>few|TRBV5-6|TRBJ2-7|14|TRBD1
CASRMQGAAYEQYF
TGTGCCAGCAGAATGCAGGGGGCGGCCTACGAGCAGTACTTC
>few|TRBV5-1|TRBJ2-1|15|TRBD1
CASKGGQGAHNEQFF
TGCGCCAGCAAGGGGGGACAGGGGGCCCACAATGAGCAGTTCTTC
>NA|TRBV7-3|TRBJ2-5|15|TRBD1
CASSLSPGGAETQYF
TGTGCCAGCAGCTTATCGCCAGGGGGCGCGGAGACCCAGTACTTC
>NA|TRBV23-1|TRBJ1-4|16|TRBD1
CASSPGQGAFGEKLFF
TGCGCCAGCAGTCCGGGACAGGGGGCTTTTGGTGAAAAACTGTTTTTT
>NA|TRBV7-8|TRBJ2-5|15|NA
CASSPPEGLQETQYF
TGTGCCAGCAGCCCTCCGGAGGGCCTCCAAGAGACCCAGTACTTC
>few|TRBV3-1|TRBJ2-6|14|NA
CASSQDSGANVLTF
TGTGCCAGCAGCCAAGACTCTGGGGCCAACGTCCTGACTTTC
>NA|TRBV6-6|TRBJ1-2|12|NA
CASSYSHESYTF
TGTGCCAGCAGTTACTCCCATGAATCCTACACCTTC
>NA|TRBV12-3/TRBV12-4|TRBJ1-1|15|TRBD1
CASRSQGMLNTEAFF
TGTGCCAGCAGGTCACAGGGGATGCTGAACACTGAAGCTTTCTTT
>few|TRBV20-1|TRBJ2-2|13|TRBD1
CSAAQGAIGELFF
TGCAGTGCCGCACAGGGGGCTATCGGGGAGCTGTTTTTT
>few|TRBV25-1|TRBJ2-7|12|NA
CASTETGDEQYF
TGTGCCAGCACCGAGACTGGGGACGAGCAGTACTTC
>NA|TRBV4-1|TRBJ1-2|15|NA
CASSQETGRTYGYTF
TGCGCCAGCAGCCAAGAAACAGGGCGGACCTATGGCTACACCTTC
>NA|TRBV11-2|TRBJ2-2|17|TRBD2
CASSLGSGRAYTGELFF
TGTGCCAGCAGCTTGGGGAGCGGGAGGGCATATACCGGGGAGCTGTTTTTT
>few|TRBV29-1|TRBJ2-2|16|TRBD2
CSVAPLLAGELGELFF
TGCAGCGTTGCCCCCCTACTAGCGGGAGAACTCGGGGAGCTGTTTTTT
>NA|TRBV24-1|TRBJ1-2|13|TRBD1
CATSDFPGQVFTF
TGTGCCACCAGTGATTTCCCCGGACAGGTGTTCACCTTC
>NA|TRBV15|TRBJ2-7|13|NA
CATWDTTYREQYF
TGTGCCACCTGGGACACAACCTACCGCGAGCAGTACTTC
>NA|TRBV25-1|TRBJ2-1|16|NA
CASSEPRSQNPNEQFF
TGTGCCAGCAGTGAGCCCCGCTCCCAGAACCCCAATGAGCAGTTCTTC
>NA|TRBV7-2|TRBJ1-1|15|TRBD1
CASSQLDREYTEAFF
TGTGCCAGCAGCCAACTCGACAGGGAATACACTGAAGCTTTCTTT
>NA|TRBV29-1|TRBJ2-7|14|TRBD2
CSVRKTSGIYEQYF
TGCAGCGTTCGGAAGACTAGCGGGATCTACGAGCAGTACTTC
>NA|TRBV6-1|TRBJ1-5|15|TRBD1
CASSGIWDRGQPQHF
TGTGCCAGCAGTGGAATTTGGGACAGGGGGCAGCCCCAGCATTTT
>NA|TRBV4-3|TRBJ1-2|14|NA
CASSRYRDTTVGTF
TGCGCCAGCAGCCGGTACCGGGACACCACGGTTGGCACCTTC
>NA|TRBV5-1|TRBJ1-2|12|NA
CASSSSSYGYTF
TGCGCCAGCAGCTCAAGTTCGTATGGCTACACCTTC
>NA|TRBV7-2|TRBJ1-2|14|TRBD1
CASSSRQGAAGYTF
TGTGCCAGCAGCTCACGACAGGGGGCGGCTGGCTACACCTTC
>NA|TRBV30|TRBJ2-7|14|NA
CAWSVLGPSYEQYF
TGTGCCTGGAGTGTACTCGGGCCCTCCTACGAGCAGTACTTC
>few|TRBV12-3/TRBV12-4|TRBJ1-2|14|NA
CASSGLDRSYGYTF
TGTGCCAGCAGTGGGCTTGACAGGTCCTATGGCTACACCTTC
>few|TRBV27|TRBJ1-1|13|NA
CASRPGLNTEAFF
TGTGCCAGCAGGCCAGGACTGAACACTGAAGCTTTCTTT
>NA|TRBV27|TRBJ1-6|15|NA
CASRLTFGNNSPLHF
TGTGCCAGCAGACTTACCTTCGGGAATAATTCACCCCTCCACTTT
>few|TRBV5-5|TRBJ1-2|15|NA
CASSLGGSGSYSYTF
TGTGCCAGCAGCTTGGGGGGGAGTGGGTCCTACTCCTACACCTTC
>few|TRBV5-5|TRBJ2-5|15|TRBD1
CASSGVTGVGETQYF
TGTGCCAGCAGCGGAGTAACAGGGGTAGGGGAGACCCAGTACTTC
>NA|TRBV4-2|TRBJ2-6|19|TRBD1
CASSQVRGTGNAGANVLTF
TGTGCCAGCAGCCAAGTGCGTGGGACAGGAAACGCAGGGGCCAACGTCCTGACTTTC
>few|TRBV5-1|TRBJ2-1|16|TRBD1
CASSLEGQAEWDEQFF
TGCGCCAGCAGCTTGGAGGGACAGGCCGAATGGGATGAGCAGTTCTTC
>NA|TRBV7-6|TRBJ2-5|15|NA
CASSLALAVQETQYF
TGTGCCAGCAGCTTAGCGCTGGCGGTCCAAGAGACCCAGTACTTC
>NA|TRBV5-6|TRBJ2-7|16|TRBD2
CASSFGPSGGSWEQYF
TGTGCCAGCAGCTTCGGCCCAAGCGGGGGATCATGGGAGCAGTACTTC